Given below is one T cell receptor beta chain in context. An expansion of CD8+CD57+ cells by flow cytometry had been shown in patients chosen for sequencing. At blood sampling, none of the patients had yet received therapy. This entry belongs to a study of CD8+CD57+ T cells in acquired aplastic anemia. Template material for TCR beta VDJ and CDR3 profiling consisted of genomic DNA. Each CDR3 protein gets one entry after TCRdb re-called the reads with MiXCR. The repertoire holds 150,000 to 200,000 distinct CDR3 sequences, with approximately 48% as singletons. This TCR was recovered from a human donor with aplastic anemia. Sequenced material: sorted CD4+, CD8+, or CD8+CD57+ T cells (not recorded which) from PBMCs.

The CDR3, as DNA: TGTGCCAGCAGTGAAGGGATCCCTCATAGTTCCTTCTATGGCTACACCTTC. This gives the protein CASSEGIPHSSFYGYTF. V and J are TRBV6-1 and TRBJ1-2; no definite D call. The CDR3 runs 17 residues. V shed 1 base and J shed 4 bases, with 19 bases lying between them. CDR1 and CDR2 from the germline V gene are MNHNS and SASEGT.